This T cell receptor beta chain was sequenced in a study of blood T cell repertoires in COVID-19. Across the whole study: Acute and convalescent COVID-19 samples came from the United States, Italy and Spain.

Clones were read by immunoSEQ multiplex PCR, and TCRdb kept only the in-frame ones, dropping some. The profile shows around 40,000 clones, 94% of them singletons. The length of the CDR3 is 15 residues. Germline loops: CDR1 SGHTA, CDR2 FQGNSA. Trimming left V 6 bases short and J 1 base short, with 15 bases between. The source of this sequence is a human donor with active COVID-19. The donor label of this sample is uncertain. Sequenced sample: peripheral blood. The V gene is TRBV7-2, the J gene TRBJ1-1, with a tentative D call TRBD1 (6 bases). The CDR3 DNA reads as TGTGCCAGCAGATCCTCAGACAGGTCGAACACTGAAGCTTTCTTT. It codes for CASRSSDRSNTEAFF.